Sequencing of this T cell receptor beta chain was carried out in a study of blood T cell repertoires in COVID-19. Study-wide context: Sample material is recorded as cDNA or gDNA derived from T cells, B-cell-depleted T cells, or PBMCs.

Authors' methods: Using reference gene primer amplification, nucleated cell counts were estimated. Sequencing used immunoSEQ multiplex PCR; TCRdb keeps in-frame clones, though not all of them. That table supplies the V and J calls and clone size; D and trimming were determined from the DNA. The sample records some 34,000 clones, 75% to 90% being singletons. Germline V gene sequence: CDR1 MNHEY, CDR2 SMNVEV (reference sequence). Trimming left V 2 bases short and J 9 bases short, with 43 bases between. The CDR3 loop spans 23 amino acids. J is TRBJ2-5 and V is TRBV27, with a possible D match to TRBD2 (6 bases). Sequencing was carried out using peripheral blood. The clonotype was recovered from a human donor in a cohort sampled during active COVID-19. The CDR3 protein is CASSLNLRTTPLWASPGKRPQYF. CDR3 DNA: TGTGCCAGCAGTTTAAACCTGAGGACTACTCCCCTTTGGGCGTCCCCCGGGAAGAGACCCCAGTACTTC.